Each of the 2 T cell receptor beta chains below was sequenced from the same sample in a study of Ad26.COV2.S vaccination and SARS-CoV-2 variants. As for treatment: roughly 19 received Ad26.COV2.S at low or high dose, single or two shots; roughly five received placebo; per-sample allocation not given. The investigators took samples on day 63 after the first vaccine or placebo injection. The data were produced by immunoSEQ multiplex PCR, yet TCRdb's version contains in-frame clones alone and is incomplete. The data show fewer than 500,000 clones, 89% seen once. The sequencing here drew on peripheral blood, taken in a trial of Ad26.COV2.S vaccine versus placebo. Source of these receptors: a person between 18 and 65 years old who received the Ad26.COV2.S COVID-19 vaccine or a placebo.

J is TRBJ1-4 and V is TRBV11-3; a weak D match, TRBD1 (6 bases). Trimming took 3 bases from V and 5 from J, leaving 10 bases between them. The CDR3 totals 14 residues. Germline CDR1 is SGHNT and CDR2 is YENEEA. The CDR3 region is CASSFRTVNEKLFF. CDR3 sequence (DNA): TGTGCCAGCAGCTTTCGGACAGTGAATGAAAAACTGTTTTTT.

The gene calls are TRBV4-1 and TRBJ2-3; 7 nucleotides align to TRBD2. Germline V lookup: CDR1 MGHRA, CDR2 YSYEKL. This CDR3 is built from 17 residues. V shed 0 bases and J 2 bases; nucleotides not matched to a gene: 8. In DNA, the CDR3 is TGCGCCAGCAGCCAAGATCTAGCAAGCGGGGTCACAGATACGCAGTATTTT. Translating gives CASSQDLASGVTDTQYF.